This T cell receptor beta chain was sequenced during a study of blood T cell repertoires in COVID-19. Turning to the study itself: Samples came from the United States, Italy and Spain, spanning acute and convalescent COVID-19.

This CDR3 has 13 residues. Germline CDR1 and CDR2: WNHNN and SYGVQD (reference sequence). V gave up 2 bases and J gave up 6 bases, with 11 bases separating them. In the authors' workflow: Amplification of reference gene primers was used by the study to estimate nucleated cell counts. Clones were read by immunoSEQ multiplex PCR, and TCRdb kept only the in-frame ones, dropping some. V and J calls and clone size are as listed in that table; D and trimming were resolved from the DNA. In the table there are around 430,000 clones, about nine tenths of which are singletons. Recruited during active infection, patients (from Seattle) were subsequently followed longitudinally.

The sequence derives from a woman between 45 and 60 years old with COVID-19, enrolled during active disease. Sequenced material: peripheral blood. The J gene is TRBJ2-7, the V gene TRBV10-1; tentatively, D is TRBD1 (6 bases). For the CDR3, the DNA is TGCGCCAGCAGTGAGCACAGGGCAACCGAGCAGTACTTC. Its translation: CASSEHRATEQYF.